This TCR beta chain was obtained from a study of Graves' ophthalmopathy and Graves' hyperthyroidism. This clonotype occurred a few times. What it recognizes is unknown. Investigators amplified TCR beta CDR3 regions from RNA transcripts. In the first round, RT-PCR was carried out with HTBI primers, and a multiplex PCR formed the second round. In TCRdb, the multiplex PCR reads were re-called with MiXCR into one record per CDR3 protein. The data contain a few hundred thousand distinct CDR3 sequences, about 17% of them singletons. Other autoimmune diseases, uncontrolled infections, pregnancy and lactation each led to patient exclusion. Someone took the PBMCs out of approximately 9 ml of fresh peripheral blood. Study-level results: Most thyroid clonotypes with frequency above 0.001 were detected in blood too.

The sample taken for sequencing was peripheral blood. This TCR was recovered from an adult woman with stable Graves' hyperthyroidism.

CDR3 loop: CASSSRQGQEETQYF. The DNA of the CDR3 is TGTGCCAGCAGTTCAAGACAGGGGCAAGAGGAGACCCAGTACTTC. The chain joins TRBV27 to TRBJ2-5; 8 positions agree with TRBD1. CDR1 and CDR2 from the germline V gene are MNHEY and SMNVEV (reference sequence). Germline trimming cut 4 bases from V and 5 bases from J; bases unmatched to any gene: 9. The CDR3 runs to 15 residues.